This T cell receptor (beta chain) derives from a study of blood T cell repertoires in COVID-19. Study information: Sites in the United States, Italy and Spain provided acute and convalescent COVID-19 samples. Sources were T cells, B-cell-depleted T cells, or PBMCs; the material itself was cDNA or gDNA.

Trimming cost V 3 bases and J 12 bases; bases outside gene matches: 9. Germline lookup yields CDR1 SGHKS and CDR2 YYEKEE (reference sequence). This CDR3 has 12 residues. Original processing methods: Reference gene primers were amplified, and this amplification served to estimate nucleated cell counts. Only in-frame clones appear in the TCRdb table, and some are missing; sequencing was by immunoSEQ multiplex PCR. V, J and clone size derive from that table, while D and trimming were established from the DNA sequence. The data show 450,000 to 500,000 clones, 70% to 90% seen once. This chain uses TRBV5-5 with TRBJ2-7; 7 bases match TRBD1. Specimen: peripheral blood. This clonotype was sampled from a human donor in a cohort sampled during active COVID-19. As DNA, the CDR3 is TGTGCCAGCAGCTCCGAGGGGGCGCGCACGTACTTC. Its protein product is CASSSEGARTYF.